This is a list of T cell receptor beta chains from one sample in a study of cytomegalovirus exposure and HLA in healthy donors. Clones were sequenced by immunoSEQ multiplex PCR, and TCRdb holds only the in-frame ones, with some missing. Of approximately 120,000 clones listed, 73% are singletons. The sequenced sample consisted of PBMCs. These receptors all stem from a man aged 35-49 years in good health and CMV-seronegative. CDR3s include the opening cysteine and the closing phenylalanine or tryptophan. Each record gives: J gene, clone size, V gene, D gene, CDR3 DNA, CDR3 protein. A D gene is named only where the DNA matches it firmly. Part of the rows lack a size; the others show once, few, many or a class for expanded clones.

J gene: TRBJ2-3
clone size: -
V gene: TRBV15
D gene: -
CDR3 DNA: TGTGCCACCCTTGACGGGAGAGAATACGCGGATACGCAGTATTTT
CDR3 protein: CATLDGREYADTQYF

J gene: TRBJ1-1
clone size: -
V gene: TRBV30
D gene: TRBD1
CDR3 DNA: TGTGCCTGGGGGCGGGACAGGAACACTGAAGCTTTCTTT
CDR3 protein: CAWGRDRNTEAFF

J gene: TRBJ2-3
clone size: -
V gene: TRBV6-6
D gene: TRBD2
CDR3 DNA: TGTGCCAGCAGCCTCCGGGGGGTTTCTAGCACAGATACGCAGTATTTT
CDR3 protein: CASSLRGVSSTDTQYF

J gene: TRBJ2-1
clone size: -
V gene: TRBV5-1
D gene: -
CDR3 DNA: TGCGCCAGCAGGCCTAGAGAGGCGGTCTACAATGAGCAGTTCTTC
CDR3 protein: CASRPREAVYNEQFF

J gene: TRBJ2-2
clone size: once
V gene: TRBV5-1
D gene: TRBD1
CDR3 DNA: TGCGCCAGCAGCTTGGGGACAGGGGCCGGGGAGCTGTTTTTT
CDR3 protein: CASSLGTGAGELFF

J gene: TRBJ2-3
clone size: once
V gene: TRBV23-1
D gene: -
CDR3 DNA: TGCGCCAGCAGTCAATCTTGGGTTTTTCGGCAGGAAGTTTCGGAAGATACGCAGTATTTT
CDR3 protein: CASSQSWVFRQEVSEDTQYF

J gene: TRBJ1-1
clone size: -
V gene: TRBV27
D gene: -
CDR3 DNA: TGTGCCAGCAGTTTACAGGAGAACACTGAAGCTTTCTTT
CDR3 protein: CASSLQENTEAFF

J gene: TRBJ1-1
clone size: -
V gene: TRBV19
D gene: TRBD1
CDR3 DNA: TGTGCCAGTAGTCTGGACAGGGACACTGAAGCTTTCTTT
CDR3 protein: CASSLDRDTEAFF

J gene: TRBJ2-6
clone size: -
V gene: TRBV18
D gene: -
CDR3 DNA: TGTGCCAGCTCAGAAACAGCTTTTGGGGCCAACGTCCTGACTTTC
CDR3 protein: CASSETAFGANVLTF

J gene: TRBJ2-7
clone size: -
V gene: TRBV25-1
D gene: TRBD1
CDR3 DNA: TGTGCCAGCAGTGAATATCAGGGGGCGAACGAGCAGTACTTC
CDR3 protein: CASSEYQGANEQYF

J gene: TRBJ2-1
clone size: -
V gene: TRBV6-1
D gene: TRBD2
CDR3 DNA: TGTGCCAGCAGTGAAGAGGCGGGGGGCTCCTACAATGAGCAGTTCTTC
CDR3 protein: CASSEEAGGSYNEQFF

J gene: TRBJ2-1
clone size: few
V gene: TRBV4-3
D gene: -
CDR3 DNA: TGCGCCAGCAGCCAAGCTCTATTCGGTTACAATGAGCAGTTCTTC
CDR3 protein: CASSQALFGYNEQFF

J gene: TRBJ1-2
clone size: -
V gene: TRBV7-2
D gene: -
CDR3 DNA: TGTGCCAGCAGCTTAGACTCCGGGGTCTATGGCTACACCTTC
CDR3 protein: CASSLDSGVYGYTF

J gene: TRBJ1-2
clone size: -
V gene: TRBV29-1
D gene: -
CDR3 DNA: TGCAGCGTTGAAGAAGAACGGGATTATGGCTACTCCTTC
CDR3 protein: CSVEEERDYGYSF

J gene: TRBJ2-7
clone size: -
V gene: TRBV6-6
D gene: -
CDR3 DNA: TGTGCCAGCACCCTCCTCGGGGGTTCCTACGAGCAGTACTTC
CDR3 protein: CASTLLGGSYEQYF

J gene: TRBJ2-1
clone size: -
V gene: TRBV15
D gene: -
CDR3 DNA: TGTGCCACCAGCAGACGAGGGACTGCCTCCTACAATGAGCAGTTCTTC
CDR3 protein: CATSRRGTASYNEQFF

J gene: TRBJ2-3
clone size: -
V gene: TRBV7-3
D gene: -
CDR3 DNA: TGTGCCAGCAGCTTATCCGTGGGCCGGGGAGGAGATACGCAGTATTTT
CDR3 protein: CASSLSVGRGGDTQYF

J gene: TRBJ2-1
clone size: -
V gene: TRBV10-3
D gene: TRBD2
CDR3 DNA: TGTGCCATCAGTCCTAGCGGGGGGAGCTCCTACAATGAGCAGTTCTTC
CDR3 protein: CAISPSGGSSYNEQFF

J gene: TRBJ2-2
clone size: -
V gene: TRBV11-2
D gene: -
CDR3 DNA: TGTGCCAGCAGCACAGAGGACTCTCTCGCCGGGGAGCTGTTTTTT
CDR3 protein: CASSTEDSLAGELFF

J gene: TRBJ2-1
clone size: few
V gene: TRBV7-2
D gene: TRBD2
CDR3 DNA: TGTGCCAGCAGCTTGACTAGCGGGGGGTATGAGCAGTTCTTC
CDR3 protein: CASSLTSGGYEQFF

J gene: TRBJ2-7
clone size: -
V gene: TRBV7-2
D gene: -
CDR3 DNA: TGTGCCAGCAGCTTAGACGCCAGGGCTTACGAGCAGTACTTC
CDR3 protein: CASSLDARAYEQYF

J gene: TRBJ2-1
clone size: few
V gene: TRBV6-1
D gene: -
CDR3 DNA: TGTGCCAGCAGTGAACGAGGGTTCGGTCTCGACAATGAGCAGTTCTTC
CDR3 protein: CASSERGFGLDNEQFF

J gene: TRBJ2-7
clone size: -
V gene: TRBV19
D gene: TRBD1
CDR3 DNA: TGTGCCAGTAGTATAGGACAGGGTTACGAGCAGTACTTC
CDR3 protein: CASSIGQGYEQYF

J gene: TRBJ1-1
clone size: once
V gene: TRBV7-8
D gene: TRBD1
CDR3 DNA: TGTGCCAGCAGCTCACGGACAGGGAAGAACACTGAAGCTTTCTTT
CDR3 protein: CASSSRTGKNTEAFF

J gene: TRBJ2-1
clone size: few
V gene: TRBV7-2
D gene: TRBD1
CDR3 DNA: TGTGCCAGCAGCCCGCGGACAGGGTTTTACAATGAGCAGTTCTTC
CDR3 protein: CASSPRTGFYNEQFF

J gene: TRBJ1-5
clone size: -
V gene: TRBV28
D gene: TRBD1
CDR3 DNA: TGTGCCAGCAGCGTACAGGGGGCGCCGGGGCAGCCCCAGCATTTT
CDR3 protein: CASSVQGAPGQPQHF

J gene: TRBJ2-7
clone size: -
V gene: TRBV13
D gene: -
CDR3 DNA: TGTGCCAGCACGAGTTCCCCATCCTACGAGCAGTACTTC
CDR3 protein: CASTSSPSYEQYF

J gene: TRBJ1-1
clone size: -
V gene: TRBV5-4
D gene: -
CDR3 DNA: TGTGCCAGCGGGTCACAAGGGGCCCAGAACACTGAAGCTTTCTTT
CDR3 protein: CASGSQGAQNTEAFF

J gene: TRBJ1-2
clone size: -
V gene: TRBV11-2
D gene: TRBD1
CDR3 DNA: TGTGCCAGCAGCCCAACGACAGGGCGGGTGTTGGATGGCTACACCTTC
CDR3 protein: CASSPTTGRVLDGYTF

J gene: TRBJ1-4
clone size: few
V gene: TRBV6-5
D gene: -
CDR3 DNA: TGTGCCAGCAGTCAATCCGAGGGGGAGAAAGAAAAACTGTTTTTT
CDR3 protein: CASSQSEGEKEKLFF

J gene: TRBJ1-2
clone size: -
V gene: TRBV6-1
D gene: -
CDR3 DNA: TGTTGGGCTCGGGGTGGAGGGGCTAGGTATGGCTACACCTTC
CDR3 protein: CWARGGGARYGYTF

J gene: TRBJ2-1
clone size: -
V gene: TRBV4-2
D gene: -
CDR3 DNA: TGTGCCAGCAGCCAGGGCCCGGGGAATGAGCAGTTCTTC
CDR3 protein: CASSQGPGNEQFF

J gene: TRBJ2-5
clone size: -
V gene: TRBV13
D gene: TRBD1
CDR3 DNA: TGTGCCAGCAGCTTAGGCCTGCAGGGGGAAGAGACCCAGTACTTC
CDR3 protein: CASSLGLQGEETQYF

J gene: TRBJ1-6
clone size: -
V gene: TRBV25-1
D gene: -
CDR3 DNA: TGTGCCAGCACCCCCTCCTTCGCGAAAGATAATTCACCCCTCCACTTT
CDR3 protein: CASTPSFAKDNSPLHF

J gene: TRBJ2-1
clone size: -
V gene: TRBV7-9
D gene: TRBD1
CDR3 DNA: TGTGCCAGCAGCTCGGGCAGGGGGCCGATTAATGAGCAGTTCTTC
CDR3 protein: CASSSGRGPINEQFF

J gene: TRBJ2-7
clone size: once
V gene: TRBV5-4
D gene: -
CDR3 DNA: TGTGCCAGCAGCTTAGGAAACGGAGCCTACGAGCAGTACTTC
CDR3 protein: CASSLGNGAYEQYF

J gene: TRBJ2-5
clone size: -
V gene: TRBV10-3
D gene: TRBD2
CDR3 DNA: TGTGCCATCAGGGGGGGGGAGACCCAGTACTTC
CDR3 protein: CAIRGGETQYF

J gene: TRBJ1-5
clone size: -
V gene: TRBV5-5
D gene: -
CDR3 DNA: TGTGCCAGCAGCTTATGGCAGGATAGCAATCAGCCCCAGCATTTT
CDR3 protein: CASSLWQDSNQPQHF

J gene: TRBJ1-2
clone size: -
V gene: TRBV19
D gene: -
CDR3 DNA: TGTGCCAGTAGCCCCTCAGGGGTATATGGCTACACCTTC
CDR3 protein: CASSPSGVYGYTF

J gene: TRBJ2-7
clone size: -
V gene: TRBV7-9
D gene: -
CDR3 DNA: TGTGCCAGCAGCTCAGGGACAAAATCCTACGAGCAGTACTTC
CDR3 protein: CASSSGTKSYEQYF

J gene: TRBJ1-3
clone size: -
V gene: TRBV4-3
D gene: -
CDR3 DNA: TGCGCCAGCAGCCAAGAGGCCCACTCTGGAAACACCATATATTTT
CDR3 protein: CASSQEAHSGNTIYF

J gene: TRBJ2-7
clone size: -
V gene: TRBV7-9
D gene: -
CDR3 DNA: TGTGCCAGCAGCCCTCTGGGAGTTTCGCAAGAGCAGTACTTC
CDR3 protein: CASSPLGVSQEQYF

J gene: TRBJ2-7
clone size: -
V gene: TRBV11-2
D gene: TRBD2
CDR3 DNA: TGTGCCAGCAGCTTAGAGGGTCAGCGGGGACCGTCCTACGAGCAGTACTTC
CDR3 protein: CASSLEGQRGPSYEQYF

J gene: TRBJ2-2
clone size: -
V gene: TRBV5-6
D gene: -
CDR3 DNA: TGTGCCAGCAGCTTGGGGAGAACCGGGGAGCTGTTTTTT
CDR3 protein: CASSLGRTGELFF

J gene: TRBJ2-1
clone size: -
V gene: TRBV7-2
D gene: TRBD2
CDR3 DNA: TGTGCCAGCAGCTTAGTAATATTAGCGGGGGGGACGGATGAGCAGTTCTTC
CDR3 protein: CASSLVILAGGTDEQFF

J gene: TRBJ1-1
clone size: -
V gene: TRBV18
D gene: -
CDR3 DNA: TGTGCCAGCTCATCCCGTCGGGTGATGAACACTGAAGCTTTCTTT
CDR3 protein: CASSSRRVMNTEAFF

J gene: TRBJ2-7
clone size: -
V gene: TRBV30
D gene: TRBD2
CDR3 DNA: TGTGCCTGGTCCGGGGTAGCGGGGGCCCGCCCCTCCTACGAGCAGTACTTC
CDR3 protein: CAWSGVAGARPSYEQYF

J gene: TRBJ2-7
clone size: -
V gene: TRBV6-5
D gene: -
CDR3 DNA: TGTGCCAGCAGTTACTGGCAGGGCAGCGAGCAGTACTTC
CDR3 protein: CASSYWQGSEQYF

J gene: TRBJ2-3
clone size: -
V gene: TRBV6-5
D gene: -
CDR3 DNA: TGTGCCAGCAGTTTGGACAGCCGCACAGATACGCAGTATTTT
CDR3 protein: CASSLDSRTDTQYF

J gene: TRBJ2-5
clone size: -
V gene: TRBV19
D gene: TRBD1
CDR3 DNA: TGTGCCAGTAGTATTGGGACAGGGGATCCCCAAGAGACCCAGTACTTC
CDR3 protein: CASSIGTGDPQETQYF

J gene: TRBJ1-4
clone size: once
V gene: TRBV21-1
D gene: -
CDR3 DNA: TGTGCCAGCAGCACCTATGAAAAACTGTTTTTT
CDR3 protein: CASSTYEKLFF

J gene: TRBJ2-2
clone size: -
V gene: TRBV6-5
D gene: TRBD2
CDR3 DNA: TGTGCCAGCAGCCCCGGGACTAGCTGGGGGGAGCTGTTTTTT
CDR3 protein: CASSPGTSWGELFF

J gene: TRBJ1-2
clone size: few
V gene: TRBV28
D gene: TRBD1
CDR3 DNA: TGTGCCTGCTTGTATGGGACAGGGGATGGCTACACCTTC
CDR3 protein: CACLYGTGDGYTF

J gene: TRBJ1-1
clone size: -
V gene: TRBV5-4
D gene: -
CDR3 DNA: TGTGCCAGCAGCGGGGGACGGGGGTGGGGCACTGAAGCTTTCTTT
CDR3 protein: CASSGGRGWGTEAFF

J gene: TRBJ1-5
clone size: -
V gene: TRBV7-2
D gene: -
CDR3 DNA: TGTGCCAGCAACTTAGAGGGATGGGGCAATCAGCCCCAGCACTTT
CDR3 protein: CASNLEGWGNQPQHF

J gene: TRBJ2-7
clone size: -
V gene: TRBV7-9
D gene: -
CDR3 DNA: TGTGCCAGCAGCTTAGGGGACACTACCTACGAGCAGTACTTC
CDR3 protein: CASSLGDTTYEQYF

J gene: TRBJ2-1
clone size: -
V gene: TRBV7-9
D gene: TRBD1
CDR3 DNA: TGTGCCAGCAGCCCCCGGGACAGACACAATGAGCAGTTCTTC
CDR3 protein: CASSPRDRHNEQFF

J gene: TRBJ2-1
clone size: -
V gene: TRBV13
D gene: -
CDR3 DNA: TGTGCCAGCAGCTTCTCGACTAGTAGATGGAATGAGCAGTTCTTC
CDR3 protein: CASSFSTSRWNEQFF

J gene: TRBJ2-3
clone size: -
V gene: TRBV28
D gene: TRBD1
CDR3 DNA: TGTGCCAGCAGTACACCGAACCGGGACAGGGGCCCAGATACGCAGTATTTT
CDR3 protein: CASSTPNRDRGPDTQYF

J gene: TRBJ1-1
clone size: -
V gene: TRBV30
D gene: -
CDR3 DNA: TGTGCCTGGGACAGGATGAACACTGAAGCTTTCTTT
CDR3 protein: CAWDRMNTEAFF